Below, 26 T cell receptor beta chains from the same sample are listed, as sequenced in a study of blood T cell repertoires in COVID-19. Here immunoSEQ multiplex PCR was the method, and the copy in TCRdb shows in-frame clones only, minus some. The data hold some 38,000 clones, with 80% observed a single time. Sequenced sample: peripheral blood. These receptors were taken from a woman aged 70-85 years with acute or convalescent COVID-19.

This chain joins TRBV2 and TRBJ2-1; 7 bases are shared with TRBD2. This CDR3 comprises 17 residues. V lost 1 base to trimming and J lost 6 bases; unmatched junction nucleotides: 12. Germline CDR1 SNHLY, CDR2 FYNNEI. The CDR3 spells CASSEGIRGRAVNEQFF. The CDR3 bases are TGTGCCAGCAGTGAAGGTATACGGGGGAGGGCCGTCAATGAGCAGTTCTTC.

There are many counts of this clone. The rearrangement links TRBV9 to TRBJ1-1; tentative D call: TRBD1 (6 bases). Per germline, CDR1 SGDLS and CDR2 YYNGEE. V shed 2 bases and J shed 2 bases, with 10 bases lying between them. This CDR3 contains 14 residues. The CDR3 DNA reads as TGTGCCAGCAGCGTGCAGGGGAGAAACACTGAAGCTTTCTTT. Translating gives CASSVQGRNTEAFF.

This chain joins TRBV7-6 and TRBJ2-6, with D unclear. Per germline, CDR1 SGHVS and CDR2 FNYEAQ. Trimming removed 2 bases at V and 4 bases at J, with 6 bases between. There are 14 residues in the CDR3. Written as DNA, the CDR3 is TGTGCCAGCAGCTTAACGACAGGGGCCAACGTCCTGACTTTC. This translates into CASSLTTGANVLTF.

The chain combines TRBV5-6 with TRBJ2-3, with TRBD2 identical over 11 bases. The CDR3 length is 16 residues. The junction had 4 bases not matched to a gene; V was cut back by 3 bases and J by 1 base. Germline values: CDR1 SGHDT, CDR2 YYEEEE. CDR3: CASSWGTSGGTDTQYF. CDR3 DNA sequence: TGTGCCAGCAGCTGGGGGACTAGCGGAGGCACAGATACGCAGTATTTT.

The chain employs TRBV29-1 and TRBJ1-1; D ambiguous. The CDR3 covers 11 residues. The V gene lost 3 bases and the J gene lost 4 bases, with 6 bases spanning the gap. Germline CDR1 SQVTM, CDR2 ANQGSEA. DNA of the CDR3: TGCAGCGTTGATCGGGGCACTGAAGCTTTCTTT. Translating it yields CSVDRGTEAFF.

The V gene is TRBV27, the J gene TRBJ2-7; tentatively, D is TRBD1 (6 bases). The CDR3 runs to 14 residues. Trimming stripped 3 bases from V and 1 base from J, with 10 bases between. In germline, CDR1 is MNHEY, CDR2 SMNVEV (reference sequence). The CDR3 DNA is TGTGCCAGCAGTTTGGACAGTGGATCCTACGAGCAGTACTTC. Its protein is CASSLDSGSYEQYF.

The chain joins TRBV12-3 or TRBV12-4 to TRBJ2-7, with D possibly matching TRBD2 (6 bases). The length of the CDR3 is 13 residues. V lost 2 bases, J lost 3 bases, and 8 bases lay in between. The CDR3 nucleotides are TGTGCCAGCAGTTTATTGGAGGGCTACGAGCAGTACTTC. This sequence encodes CASSLLEGYEQYF.

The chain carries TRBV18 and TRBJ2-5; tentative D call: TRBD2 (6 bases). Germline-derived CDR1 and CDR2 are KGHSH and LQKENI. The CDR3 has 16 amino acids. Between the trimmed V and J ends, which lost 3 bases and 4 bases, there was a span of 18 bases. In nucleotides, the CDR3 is TGTGCCAGCTCACCTCCAAACGTTGGAGGGCGAGAGACCCAGTACTTC. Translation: CASSPPNVGGRETQYF.

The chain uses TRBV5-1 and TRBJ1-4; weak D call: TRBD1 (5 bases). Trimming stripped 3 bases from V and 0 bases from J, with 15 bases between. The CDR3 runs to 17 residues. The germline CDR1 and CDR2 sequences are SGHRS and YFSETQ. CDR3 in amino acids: CASSSRGRGATNEKLFF. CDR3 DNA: TGCGCCAGCAGCTCACGAGGGAGGGGAGCAACTAATGAAAAACTGTTTTTT.

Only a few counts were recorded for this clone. CDR3 DNA sequence: TGTGCCAGCAGCCAAGATGGGGCCGGGGGTAATTCACCCCTCCACTTT. Protein product: CASSQDGAGGNSPLHF. This chain connects TRBV4-2 to TRBJ1-6; D possibly corresponds to TRBD1 (5 bases). Trimming cost V 0 bases and J 6 bases, with 12 bases left between them. Germline V CDR1 and CDR2: LGHNA, YNFKEQ. The CDR3 totals 16 residues.

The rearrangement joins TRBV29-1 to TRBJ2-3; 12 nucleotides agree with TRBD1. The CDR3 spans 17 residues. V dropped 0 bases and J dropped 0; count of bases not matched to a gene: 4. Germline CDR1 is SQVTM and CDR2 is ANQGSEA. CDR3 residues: CSVEEWDRGQSTDTQYF. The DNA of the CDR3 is TGCAGCGTTGAAGAGTGGGACAGGGGGCAGAGCACAGATACGCAGTATTTT.

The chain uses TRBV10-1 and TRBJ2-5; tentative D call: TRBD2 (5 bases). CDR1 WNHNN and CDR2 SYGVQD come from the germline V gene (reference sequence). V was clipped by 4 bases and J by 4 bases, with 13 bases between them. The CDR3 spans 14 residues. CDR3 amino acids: CASSVAPAGETQYF. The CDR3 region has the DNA TGCGCCAGCAGTGTAGCTCCTGCGGGAGAGACCCAGTACTTC.

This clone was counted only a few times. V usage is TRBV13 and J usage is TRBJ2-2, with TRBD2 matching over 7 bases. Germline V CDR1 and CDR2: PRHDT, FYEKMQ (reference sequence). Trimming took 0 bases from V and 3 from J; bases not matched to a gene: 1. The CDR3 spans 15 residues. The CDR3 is CASSLGSGYTGELFF. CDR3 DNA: TGTGCCAGCAGCTTAGGTAGCGGGTACACCGGGGAGCTGTTTTTT. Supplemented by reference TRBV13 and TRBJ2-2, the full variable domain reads AAGVIQSPRHLIKEKRETATLKCYPIPRHDTVYWYQQGPGQDPQFLISFYEKMQSDKGSIPDRFSAQQFSDYHSELNMSSLELGDSALYFCASSLGSGYTGELFFGEGSRLTVL.

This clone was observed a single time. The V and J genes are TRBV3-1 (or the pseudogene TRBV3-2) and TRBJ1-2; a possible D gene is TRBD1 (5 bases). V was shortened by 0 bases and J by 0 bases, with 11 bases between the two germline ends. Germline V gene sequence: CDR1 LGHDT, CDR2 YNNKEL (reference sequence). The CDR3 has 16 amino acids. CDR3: CASSQDRQTANYGYTF. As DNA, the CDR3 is TGTGCCAGCAGCCAAGATCGCCAGACAGCTAACTATGGCTACACCTTC.

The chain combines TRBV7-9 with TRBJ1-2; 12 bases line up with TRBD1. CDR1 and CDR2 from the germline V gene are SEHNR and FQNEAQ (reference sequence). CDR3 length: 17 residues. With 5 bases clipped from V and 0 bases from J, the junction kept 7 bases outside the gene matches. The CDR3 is CASSHRDRGHSNYGYTF. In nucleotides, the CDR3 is TGTGCCAGCAGCCACCGGGACAGGGGGCATTCTAACTATGGCTACACCTTC.

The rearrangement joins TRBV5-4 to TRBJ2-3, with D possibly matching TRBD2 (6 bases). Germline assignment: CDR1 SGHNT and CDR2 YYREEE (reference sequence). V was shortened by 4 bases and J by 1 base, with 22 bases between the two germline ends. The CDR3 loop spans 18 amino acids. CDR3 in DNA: TGTGCCAGCAGCCATCGACCAAACCCGGGGGTCCGCACAGATACGCAGTATTTT. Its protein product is CASSHRPNPGVRTDTQYF.

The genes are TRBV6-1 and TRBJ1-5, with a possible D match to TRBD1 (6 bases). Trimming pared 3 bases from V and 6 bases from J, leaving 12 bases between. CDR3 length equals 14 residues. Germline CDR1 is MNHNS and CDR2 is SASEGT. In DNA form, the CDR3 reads TGTGCCAGCAGTGAGTTTGGGGGCGGTCAGCCCCAGCATTTT. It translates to CASSEFGGGQPQHF.

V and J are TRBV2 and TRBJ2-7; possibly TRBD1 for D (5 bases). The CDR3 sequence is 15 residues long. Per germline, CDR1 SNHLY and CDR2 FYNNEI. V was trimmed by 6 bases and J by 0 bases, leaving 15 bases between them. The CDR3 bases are TGTGCCAGCAGATACAGGCCCTCGGGCTCCTACGAGCAGTACTTC. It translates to CASRYRPSGSYEQYF.

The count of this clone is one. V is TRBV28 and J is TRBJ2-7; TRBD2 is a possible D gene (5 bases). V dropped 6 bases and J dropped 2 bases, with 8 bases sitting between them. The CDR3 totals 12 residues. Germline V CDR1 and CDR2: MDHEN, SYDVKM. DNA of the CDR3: TGTGCCAGCAGGTCCGGGACCTACGAGCAGTACTTC. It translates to CASRSGTYEQYF.

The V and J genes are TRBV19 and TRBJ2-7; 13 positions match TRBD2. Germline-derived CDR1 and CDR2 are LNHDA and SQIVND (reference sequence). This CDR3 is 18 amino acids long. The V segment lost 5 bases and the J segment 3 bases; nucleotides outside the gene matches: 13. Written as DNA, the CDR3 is TGTGCCAGTAGTCCTATAGCACACGGGACTAGCGGGATCTACGAGCAGTACTTC. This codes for CASSPIAHGTSGIYEQYF. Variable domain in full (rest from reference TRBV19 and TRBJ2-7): DGGITQSPKYLFRKEGQNVTLSCEQNLNHDAMYWYRQDPGQGLRLIYYSQIVNDFQKGDIAEGYSVSREKKESFPLTVTSAQKNPTAFYLCASSPIAHGTSGIYEQYFGPGTRLTVT.

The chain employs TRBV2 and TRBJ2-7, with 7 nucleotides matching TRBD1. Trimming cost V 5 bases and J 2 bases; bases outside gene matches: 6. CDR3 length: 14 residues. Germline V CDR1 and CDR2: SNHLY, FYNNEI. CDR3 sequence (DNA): TGTGCCAGCAGTTTTTTGACAGGGACCTACGAGCAGTACTTC. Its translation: CASSFLTGTYEQYF.

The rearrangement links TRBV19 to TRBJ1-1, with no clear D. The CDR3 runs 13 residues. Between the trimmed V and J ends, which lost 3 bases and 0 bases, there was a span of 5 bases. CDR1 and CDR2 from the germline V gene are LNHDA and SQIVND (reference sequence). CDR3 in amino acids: CASSISVNTEAFF. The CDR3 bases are TGTGCCAGTAGTATCTCAGTGAACACTGAAGCTTTCTTT.

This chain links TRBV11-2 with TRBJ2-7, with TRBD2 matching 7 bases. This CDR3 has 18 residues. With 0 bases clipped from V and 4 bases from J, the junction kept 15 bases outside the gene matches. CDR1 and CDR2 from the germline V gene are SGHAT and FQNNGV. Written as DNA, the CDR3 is TGTGCCAGCAGCTTAGAAAGTGGCTGGGGGGGAGCAGCTTACGAGCAGTACTTC. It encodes CASSLESGWGGAAYEQYF.

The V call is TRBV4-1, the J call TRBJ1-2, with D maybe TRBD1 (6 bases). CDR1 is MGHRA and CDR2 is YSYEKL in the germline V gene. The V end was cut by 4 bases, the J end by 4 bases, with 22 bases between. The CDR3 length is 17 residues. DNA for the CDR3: TGCGCCAGCAGCCCCCCCGGAGGGGGGGCGTTTGGCTATGGCTACACCTTC. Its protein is CASSPPGGGAFGYGYTF.

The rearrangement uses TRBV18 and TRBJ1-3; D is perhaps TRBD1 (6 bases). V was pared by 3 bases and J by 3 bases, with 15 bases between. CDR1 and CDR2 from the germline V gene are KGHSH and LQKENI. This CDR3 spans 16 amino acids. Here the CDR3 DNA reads TGTGCCAGCTCACCCGAAAAGACAGGCTATGGAAACACCATATATTTT. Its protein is CASSPEKTGYGNTIYF. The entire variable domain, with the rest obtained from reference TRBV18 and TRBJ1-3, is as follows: NAGVMQNPRHLVRRRGQEARLRCSPMKGHSHVYWYRQLPEEGLKFMVYLQKENIIDESGMPKERFSAEFPKEGPSILRIQQVVRGDSAAYFCASSPEKTGYGNTIYFGEGSWLTVV.

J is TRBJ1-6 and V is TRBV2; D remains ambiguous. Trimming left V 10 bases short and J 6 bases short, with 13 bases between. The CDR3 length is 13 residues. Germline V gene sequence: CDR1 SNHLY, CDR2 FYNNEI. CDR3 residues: CATAGRTNSPLHF. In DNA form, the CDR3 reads TGTGCCACCGCGGGTCGAACTAATTCACCCCTCCACTTT. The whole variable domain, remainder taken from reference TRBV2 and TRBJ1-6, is EPEVTQTPSHQVTQMGQEVILRCVPISNHLYFYWYRQILGQKVEFLVSFYNNEISEKSEIFDDQFSVERPDGSNFTLKIRSTKLEDSAMYFCATAGRTNSPLHFGNGTRLTVT.